Listed below are T cell receptor beta chains from one sample, sequenced in a study of CD8+ T cells in alopecia areata. Sequenced by immunoSEQ multiplex PCR; TCRdb stores in-frame clones only, minus some. This table has under 150,000 clones, approximately 65% appearing once. Input material: CD8+ T cells sorted from blood. These receptors originate from a human donor in good health. Both conserved end residues are trimmed from each CDR3. Size values are once, few and many counts, or a class for expanded clones, and some rows have none.

v_gene,abundance,j_gene,CDR3aa
TRBV13,NA,TRBJ2-7,ASSSTGDEQY
TRBV25-1,NA,TRBJ1-2,ASSEGGYGYT
TRBV29-1,NA,TRBJ1-3,SVEARPSRNTIY
TRBV29-1,few,TRBJ1-2,SVVGREGYT
TRBV2,NA,TRBJ2-1,ATGLAEYNEQF
TRBV27,few,TRBJ2-2,ASMANTGELF
TRBV2,few,TRBJ2-1,ASGRASNEQF
TRBV23-1,NA,TRBJ2-7,ASSRRSGGTYEQY
TRBV7-9,NA,TRBJ1-5,ASTGPGSGQPQH
TRBV5-6,NA,TRBJ1-2,ASSRTGYGYT
TRBV28,NA,TRBJ2-2,ASSLETSGSEELF
TRBV7-8,NA,TRBJ2-5,ASEEGVGTMLGEQY
TRBV27,NA,TRBJ2-1,ASSLFASSYNEQF
TRBV18,few,TRBJ2-7,ARGLRPQKDYEQY
TRBV15,NA,TRBJ2-7,ATSPDRGNEQY
TRBV7-9,NA,TRBJ2-7,ASSLAQRGRYEQY
TRBV7-2,NA,TRBJ2-2,ASSLVAGGRDTGELF
TRBV30,NA,TRBJ2-5,AWSHGDETQY
TRBV29-1,NA,TRBJ2-3,SVELETSGTSDTQY
TRBV7-9,NA,TRBJ1-2,ASSLEPGGARGYT